A single sample is the source of the 23 T cell receptor beta chains below, sequenced in a study of shared clonotypes between healthy human individuals. The assay was immunoSEQ multiplex PCR, and TCRdb's table has in-frame clones only and misses some. This table has 850,000 to 1,100,000 clones, 70% to 85% appearing once. Sequencing was carried out using memory CD4+ T cells from PBMCs. Described subset: CD45RA-negative fraction. The receptor source for this set is a young man in good health. Some clones in this sample may be carry-over from other donors' samples.

V usage is TRBV27 and J usage is TRBJ1-2, with 7 bases fitting TRBD1. CDR3 length: 15 amino acids. CDR1 is MNHEY and CDR2 is SMNVEV in the germline V gene (reference sequence). V trimming: 5 bases; J trimming: 4 bases; junction bases outside the gene matches: 10. CDR3 in amino acids: CASSPYMTGIYGYTF. The CDR3 DNA reads as TGTGCCAGCAGTCCCTATATGACAGGGATCTATGGCTACACCTTC.

This chain connects TRBV18 to TRBJ2-3; D is unclear. V lost 4 bases and J lost 0, with 8 bases in between. This CDR3 has 14 amino acids. Germline CDR1 is KGHSH and CDR2 is LQKENI. In DNA form, the CDR3 reads TGTGCCAGCTCACGATCCCTAAGCACAGATACGCAGTATTTT. Its protein product is CASSRSLSTDTQYF.

V gene TRBV14 combines with J gene TRBJ1-2; a weak D match, TRBD1 (5 bases). V lost 0 bases and J lost 8, with 16 bases in between. CDR1 is SGHDN, CDR2 FVKESK, per germline. CDR3 length: 15 residues. The CDR3 region has the DNA TGTGCCAGCAGCCAAGATAGGTGGACAAGCGGGGGCTACACCTTC. It codes for CASSQDRWTSGGYTF.

V is TRBV6-1 and J is TRBJ2-5; 7 bases match TRBD1. Germline values: CDR1 MNHNS, CDR2 SASEGT. The CDR3 sequence is 15 residues long. V gave up 5 bases and J gave up 1 base; unmatched junction bases: 7. The CDR3 reads CASSLRQGPQETQYF. The CDR3 DNA reads TGTGCCAGCAGTTTGCGACAGGGACCCCAAGAGACCCAGTACTTC.

The rearrangement uses TRBV6-6 and TRBJ2-5, with 8 bases aligning to TRBD1. There are 14 residues in the CDR3. CDR1 and CDR2 (germline): MNHNY, SVGAGI (reference sequence). The V gene end was trimmed by 2 bases and the J gene end by 4 bases; junction bases not matched to a gene: 3. In DNA form, the CDR3 reads TGTGCCAGCAGTTACCCGGGGACAGGAGAGACCCAGTACTTC. Protein product: CASSYPGTGETQYF.

The genes are TRBV15 and TRBJ2-7; 10 bases are a match to TRBD1. This CDR3 has 17 residues. The germline V gene has CDR1 LNHNV and CDR2 YYDKDF (reference sequence). V shed 0 bases, J shed 6 bases, and the junction held 11 bases outside the gene matches. This chain's CDR3 is CATSRDWSGTGVTEQYF. The CDR3 region has the DNA TGTGCCACCAGCAGAGATTGGTCCGGGACAGGGGTGACCGAGCAGTACTTC. Complete variable domain (other parts from reference TRBV15 and TRBJ2-7): DAMVIQNPRYQVTQFGKPVTLSCSQTLNHNVMYWYQQKSSQAPKLLFHYYDKDFNNEADTPDNFQSRRPNTSFCFLDIRSPGLGDTAMYLCATSRDWSGTGVTEQYFGPGTRLTVT.

V is TRBV29-1 and J is TRBJ2-3; tentative D call: TRBD2 (6 bases). Trimming stripped 4 bases from V and 2 bases from J, with 7 bases between. Germline V gene lookup returns CDR1 SQVTM and CDR2 ANQGSEA. The CDR3 consists of 12 residues. CDR3 loop: CSVGGDTDTQYF. The CDR3 bases are TGCAGCGTTGGGGGGGACACAGATACGCAGTATTTT.

DNA for the CDR3: TGCGCCAGCAGCCAAACACAGGGAGGAGAGCCCCAGCATTTT. Translated: CASSQTQGGEPQHF. The chain joins TRBV4-1 to TRBJ1-5; D is perhaps TRBD1 (6 bases). The CDR3 is 14 residues long. V was trimmed by 2 bases and J by 8 bases, leaving 13 bases between them. Germline CDR1 MGHRA, CDR2 YSYEKL.

The chain is built from TRBV28 and TRBJ2-4; maybe TRBD1 (5 bases). This CDR3 has 15 amino acids. Germline values: CDR1 MDHEN, CDR2 SYDVKM. V was clipped by 6 bases and J by 5 bases, with 17 bases between them. The CDR3 spells CASSPHFGRENIQYF. CDR3 coding DNA: TGTGCCAGCAGCCCCCATTTTGGCAGGGAAAACATTCAGTACTTC.

On this clone: This may arise from a read error, as a much more abundant clone is one base away. This sequence joins TRBV6-1 and TRBJ1-2; 9 positions agree with TRBD1. The CDR3 has 17 amino acids. Germline CDR1 reads MNHNS; CDR2 reads SASEGT. CDR3 in DNA: TGTGCCTGCAGTGCGGACAGGGGCCGCGTCCCGAACTATGGCTACACCTTC. This gives the protein CACSADRGRVPNYGYTF.

V is TRBV19 and J is TRBJ2-1, with 8 nucleotides matching TRBD1. Germline values: CDR1 LNHDA, CDR2 SQIVND (reference sequence). Trimming cost V 7 bases and J 5 bases; bases outside gene matches: 7. This CDR3 comprises 14 residues. CDR3 sequence: CASNLQGVHNEQFF. The CDR3 DNA reads as TGTGCCAGTAACCTACAGGGGGTCCACAATGAGCAGTTCTTC.

The chain joins TRBV4-3 to TRBJ2-1; the D is unclear. The V gene's germline CDR1 is LGHNA and CDR2 YSLEER. Trimming removed 2 bases from V and 3 bases from J, with 11 bases in between. The CDR3 is 15 residues long. The CDR3 nucleotides are TGCGCCAGCAGCCAAACCCCGGGCAGCTACAATGAGCAGTTCTTC. This sequence encodes CASSQTPGSYNEQFF.

This chain links TRBV18 with TRBJ2-7, with 9 positions matching TRBD2. The CDR3 runs 15 residues. V trimming: 1 base; J trimming: 5 bases; junction bases outside the gene matches: 6. The germline V gene encodes CDR1 KGHSH and CDR2 LQKENI. The CDR3 coding sequence is TGTGCCAGCTCACCACTAGCGGGAGTAACCCACGAGCAGTACTTC. Amino acid sequence: CASSPLAGVTHEQYF.

In its sample, this clone was seen a few times. The chain carries TRBV28 and TRBJ2-7; either TRBD1 or TRBD2 may fit D (7 bases each). Germline CDR1 MDHEN, CDR2 SYDVKM. This CDR3 region has 15 residues. Trimming removed 6 bases from V and 6 bases from J, with 21 bases in between. CDR3 sequence: CASSQGGTDRGEQYF. The CDR3 nucleotides read TGTGCCAGCAGCCAGGGGGGGACCGACCGGGGCGAGCAGTACTTC.

The chain is built from TRBV15 and TRBJ2-1; TRBD2 aligns across 8 bases. V gave up 2 bases and J gave up 5 bases; unmatched junction bases: 8. The CDR3 has 16 residues. From germline, CDR1 is LNHNV and CDR2 YYDKDF (reference sequence). DNA for the CDR3: TGTGCCACCAGCAGACCGCCCCCACTAGCGGACAATGAGCAGTTCTTC. This encodes CATSRPPPLADNEQFF. Complete variable domain (other parts from reference TRBV15 and TRBJ2-1): DAMVIQNPRYQVTQFGKPVTLSCSQTLNHNVMYWYQQKSSQAPKLLFHYYDKDFNNEADTPDNFQSRRPNTSFCFLDIRSPGLGDTAMYLCATSRPPPLADNEQFFGPGTRLTVL.

V usage is TRBV29-1 and J usage is TRBJ2-1; TRBD2 agrees at 10 bases. The germline CDR1 and CDR2 sequences are SQVTM and ANQGSEA. This CDR3 is 14 amino acids long. The V and J ends lost 4 bases and 12 bases, in that order; junction bases with no gene match: 12. Written as DNA, the CDR3 is TGCAGCGTTGTTACTAGCGGGAACGGGAGCCCGCAGTTCTTC. It encodes CSVVTSGNGSPQFF.

This chain connects TRBV4-1 to TRBJ1-1; possible D gene TRBD1, 5 bases. Germline CDR1 and CDR2: MGHRA and YSYEKL. The CDR3 is made up of 14 amino acids. Trimming took off 4 bases at V and 2 bases at J, with 11 bases between the two ends. CDR3 in DNA: TGCGCCAGCAGCCGAGGGGACCTAAACACTGAAGCTTTCTTT. Translating it yields CASSRGDLNTEAFF.

This clone was seen a few times. This chain connects TRBV30 to TRBJ1-5; no reliable D call. The germline V gene has CDR1 GTSNPN and CDR2 SVGIG (reference sequence). The CDR3 runs to 13 residues. V lost 1 base and J lost 4, with 8 bases in between. The CDR3, as DNA: TGTGCCTGGAGTGAAAGAGGAAATCAGCCCCAGCATTTT. Translating it yields CAWSERGNQPQHF.

V and J are TRBV29-1 and TRBJ1-2; D call uncertain. CDR1 and CDR2 from the germline V gene are SQVTM and ANQGSEA. This CDR3 contains 11 residues. V gave up 2 bases and J gave up 7 bases, with 8 bases separating them. The CDR3 loop is CSVESGGGYTF. In DNA form, the CDR3 reads TGCAGCGTTGAATCAGGCGGTGGCTACACCTTC.

The genes are TRBV5-1 and TRBJ2-7, with 8 bases matching TRBD2. Germline CDR1 SGHRS, CDR2 YFSETQ. CDR3 length: 15 residues. With V trimmed by 3 bases and J by 7 bases, 12 bases remained unmatched. CDR3 DNA sequence: TGCGCCAGCAGCTCGCCGGGACTAGGAGGTCGGGAGCAGTACTTC. This codes for CASSSPGLGGREQYF.

The rearrangement joins TRBV12-5 to TRBJ2-1, with D perhaps matching TRBD2 (6 bases). Per germline, CDR1 LGHNT and CDR2 FRNRAP. V was trimmed by 5 bases and J by 6 bases, leaving 8 bases between them. The CDR3 consists of 12 residues. CDR3 sequence: CASGPGGNEQFF. CDR3 nucleotide sequence: TGTGCTAGTGGTCCCGGGGGCAATGAGCAGTTCTTC.

The chain couples TRBV28 to TRBJ1-2, with D tentatively TRBD1 (6 bases). The germline gives CDR1 MDHEN, CDR2 SYDVKM. The CDR3 has 13 residues. Trimming stripped 3 bases from V and 5 bases from J, with 10 bases between. CDR3 sequence (DNA): TGTGCCAGCAGTTTTAGGGGGGAGTATGGCTACACCTTC. It is translated as CASSFRGEYGYTF.

The chain recombines TRBV4-2 with TRBJ2-6, with no clear D. CDR3 size: 16 residues. The germline gives CDR1 LGHNA, CDR2 YNFKEQ. The V end was cut by 3 bases, the J end by 0 bases, with 9 bases between. The CDR3 coding sequence is TGTGCCAGCAGCCAGATGGGCATCTCTGGGGCCAACGTCCTGACTTTC. This encodes CASSQMGISGANVLTF.